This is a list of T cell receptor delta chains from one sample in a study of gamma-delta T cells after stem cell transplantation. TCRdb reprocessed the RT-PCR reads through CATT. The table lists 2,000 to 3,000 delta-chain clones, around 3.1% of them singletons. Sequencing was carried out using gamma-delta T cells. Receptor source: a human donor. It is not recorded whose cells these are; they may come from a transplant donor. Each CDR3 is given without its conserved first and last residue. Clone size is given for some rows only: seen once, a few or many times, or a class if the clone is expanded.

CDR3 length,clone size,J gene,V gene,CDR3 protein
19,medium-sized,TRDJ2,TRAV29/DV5,AARRPSYVTGVAGATAQLF
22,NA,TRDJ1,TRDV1,ALGELWRPSYQYWGILYTDKLI
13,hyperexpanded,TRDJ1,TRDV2,ACDLLGDTPDKLI
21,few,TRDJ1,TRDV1,ALGELKAFLNLLGPSYTDKLI
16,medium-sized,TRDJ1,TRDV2,ACDALRTGGTYTDKLI
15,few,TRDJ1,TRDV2,ACDTLLGEPTTDKLI
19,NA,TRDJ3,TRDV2,ACDRLLGGLPDSWDTRQMF
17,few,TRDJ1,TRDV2,ACDTIMVGDTRYTDKLI
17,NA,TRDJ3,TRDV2,ACDTVLGDFNWDTRQMF
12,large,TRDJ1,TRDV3,ALVPPRNTDKLI
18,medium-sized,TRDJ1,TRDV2,ACDTVGLGDRGPYTDKLI
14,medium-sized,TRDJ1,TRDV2,ACDLLGDTEADKLI